This T cell receptor beta chain was captured in a study of blood T cell repertoires in COVID-19. Whole-study context: Samples taken during acute and convalescent COVID-19 were collected in the United States, Italy and Spain.

The cohort comprised adults aged about 18 to 100 years residing in 20 to 25 US areas. Trimming removed 7 bases from V and 5 bases from J; junction bases left unmatched: 9. Germline CDR1 and CDR2: LNHDA and SQIVND (reference sequence). This CDR3 is built from 14 residues. Here immunoSEQ multiplex PCR was the method, and the copy in TCRdb shows in-frame clones only, minus some. The sample consists of hundreds of thousands of clones, around 80% of them appearing once. V and J are TRBV19 and TRBJ2-3; 7 positions agree with TRBD1. Sequencing input: PBMCs or T cells enriched from blood (not recorded which). The clonotype comes from a man aged 40-49 years who had been exposed to COVID-19. CDR3 bases: TGTGCCAGTACCCGGACAGGCTCAGAAGATACGCAGTATTTT. It yields the protein CASTRTGSEDTQYF.